The 30 T cell receptor beta chains reported below all come from one sample, sequenced in a study of blood T cell repertoires in COVID-19. Assay: immunoSEQ multiplex PCR; the TCRdb copy retains only in-frame clones and omits some. This sample has around 160,000 clones, with under 95% found just once. Specimen: peripheral blood. The receptor source for this set is a man in his 60s with active or convalescent COVID-19.

The CDR3 protein is CASSQDAQLYSYNSPLHF. In DNA, the CDR3 is TGTGCCAGCAGCCAAGATGCCCAGTTATACTCCTATAATTCACCCCTCCACTTT. The gene calls are TRBV3-1 (or the pseudogene TRBV3-2) and TRBJ1-6; D call uncertain. The CDR3 is 18 amino acids. Trimming removed 0 bases at V and 0 bases at J, with 12 bases between. Germline values: CDR1 LGHDT, CDR2 YNNKEL (reference sequence).

The CDR3 here is CASSFGGDNEQFF. The DNA of the CDR3 is TGTGCCAGCAGTTTTGGCGGGGACAATGAGCAGTTCTTC. This chain connects TRBV12-3 or TRBV12-4 to TRBJ2-1; a weak D match, TRBD2 (6 bases). V shed 3 bases and J shed 5 bases, with 8 bases lying between them. The CDR3 loop spans 13 amino acids.

The rearrangement uses TRBV6-5 and TRBJ2-1; 9 bases are a match to TRBD2. The CDR3 spans 15 residues. Trimming at V came to 5 bases and at J to 6 bases, leaving 8 bases not matched to a gene. CDR1 and CDR2 (germline): MNHEY, SVGAGI. CDR3 bases: TGTGCCAGCAGTAATAGCGGGGGTAGGGGCAATGAGCAGTTCTTC. Its translation: CASSNSGGRGNEQFF.

About this clone itself: Within the sample, other DNA sequences also encode this same CDR3. The chain combines TRBV18 with TRBJ1-1, with a weak D call TRBD1 (5 bases). The CDR3 extends over 13 amino acids. V lost 5 bases and J 0 bases, leaving 7 bases between the germline ends. Germline V lookup: CDR1 KGHSH, CDR2 LQKENI. The chain's CDR3 is CASSSTVNTEAFF. For the CDR3, the DNA is TGTGCCAGCTCATCGACAGTGAACACTGAAGCTTTCTTT.

The V gene is TRBV3-1 (or the pseudogene TRBV3-2), the J gene TRBJ2-5; the D is unclear. Germline loops: CDR1 LGHDT, CDR2 YNNKEL (reference sequence). V lost 4 bases to trimming and J lost 9 bases, with 9 bases between them. The CDR3 has 11 amino acids. CDR3: CASSRVQAQYF. As DNA, the CDR3 is TGTGCCAGCAGCCGGGTCCAGGCCCAGTACTTC.

V gene TRBV27 combines with J gene TRBJ2-7; TRBD2 is a possible D gene (5 bases). Germline V gene sequence: CDR1 MNHEY, CDR2 SMNVEV (reference sequence). This CDR3 comprises 14 residues. V was pared by 4 bases and J by 4 bases, with 14 bases between. The CDR3 DNA reads TGTGCCAGCAGTTCAAGCGGACCGATTTACGAGCAGTACTTC. It codes for CASSSSGPIYEQYF.

The chain links TRBV27 to TRBJ1-5; 8 bases line up with TRBD1. The CDR3 totals 14 residues. Germline CDR1 is MNHEY and CDR2 is SMNVEV (reference sequence). V was clipped by 3 bases and J by 3 bases; unmatched bases: 1. The CDR3 here is CASSFRGLNQPQHF. The CDR3 coding sequence is TGTGCCAGCAGTTTCAGGGGGCTCAATCAGCCCCAGCATTTT.

The chain carries TRBV6-5 and TRBJ1-5, with 9 bases lining up with TRBD1. The CDR3 loop spans 15 amino acids. The V gene's germline CDR1 is MNHEY and CDR2 SVGAGI. The V gene end was trimmed by 6 bases and the J gene end by 4 bases; junction bases not matched to a gene: 7. CDR3 loop: CASSKRGQGNQPQHF. Written as DNA, the CDR3 is TGTGCCAGCAGCAAACGGGGACAGGGAAATCAGCCCCAGCATTTT.

This clone was seen a single time. CDR3 DNA sequence: TGTGCCAGCAGCTGGCAACAAATGAACACCGGGGAGCTGTTTTTT. It codes for CASSWQQMNTGELFF. The chain has TRBV5-6 and TRBJ2-2; D not certain. CDR3 length equals 15 residues. The germline CDR1 and CDR2 sequences are SGHDT and YYEEEE. V was shortened by 3 bases and J by 1 base, with 10 bases between the two germline ends.

This CDR3 reads CASSSDRGYGYTF. In nucleotides, the CDR3 is TGTGCCAGCAGTTCGGACAGGGGCTATGGCTACACCTTC. This chain uses TRBV6-6 with TRBJ1-2; 9 bases agree with TRBD1. Germline CDR1 MNHNY, CDR2 SVGAGI (reference sequence). This CDR3 is built from 13 residues. Trimming removed 4 bases from V and 4 bases from J; junction bases left unmatched: 1.

The rearrangement links TRBV28 to TRBJ2-3; tentative D call: TRBD2 (5 bases). The V and J ends lost 6 bases and 2 bases respectively, with 9 bases between them. The CDR3 totals 13 residues. In germline, CDR1 is MDHEN, CDR2 SYDVKM. CDR3 loop: CASRDSATDTQYF. The CDR3 region has the DNA TGTGCCAGCAGAGATAGCGCCACAGATACGCAGTATTTT.

J is TRBJ2-3 and V is TRBV3-1 (or the pseudogene TRBV3-2), with D unclear. The germline gives CDR1 LGHDT, CDR2 YNNKEL (reference sequence). Trimming left V 1 base short and J 0 bases short, with 17 bases between. This CDR3 has 18 residues. The CDR3: CASSQVLPAVPSTDTQYF. Here the CDR3 DNA reads TGTGCCAGCAGCCAAGTTCTTCCGGCGGTTCCAAGCACAGATACGCAGTATTTT.

The chain is built from TRBV11-2 and TRBJ2-1; 8 bases are shared with TRBD1. CDR3 length: 12 residues. Germline V lookup: CDR1 SGHAT, CDR2 FQNNGV. The V gene end was trimmed by 5 bases and the J gene end by 9 bases; junction bases not matched to a gene: 3. CDR3 in amino acids: CASSPGGGEQFF. DNA for the CDR3: TGTGCCAGCAGCCCAGGGGGCGGTGAGCAGTTCTTC.

The J gene is TRBJ2-5, the V gene TRBV12-3 or TRBV12-4; D gene unclear. The length of the CDR3 is 13 residues. V was cut by 2 bases and J by 2 bases, with 6 bases left in between. CDR3 residues: CASSLNRQETQYF. DNA of the CDR3: TGTGCCAGCAGTTTAAACAGACAAGAGACCCAGTACTTC.

This chain joins TRBV30 and TRBJ2-1; no definite D call. V was shortened by 2 bases and J by 5 bases, with 13 bases between the two germline ends. From germline, CDR1 is GTSNPN and CDR2 SVGIG (reference sequence). The CDR3 sequence is 14 residues long. This CDR3 is CAWSRTKRDNEQFF. Written as DNA, the CDR3 is TGTGCCTGGAGTCGAACCAAACGGGACAATGAGCAGTTCTTC.

The chain employs TRBV11-2 and TRBJ2-7, with 8 bases identical to TRBD1. V dropped 5 bases and J dropped 4; count of bases not matched to a gene: 10. The CDR3 is 15 residues long. Germline assignment: CDR1 SGHAT and CDR2 FQNNGV. The CDR3 loop is CASSPVSGQGYEQYF. The CDR3 region has the DNA TGTGCCAGCAGCCCCGTTTCTGGACAGGGTTACGAGCAGTACTTC.

The gene calls are TRBV3-1 (or the pseudogene TRBV3-2) and TRBJ1-2, with 8 bases fitting TRBD1. The CDR3 length is 13 residues. The germline V gene encodes CDR1 LGHDT and CDR2 YNNKEL (reference sequence). V was clipped by 10 bases and J by 4 bases; unmatched bases: 8. Here the CDR3 DNA reads TGTGCCACCGGACAGGGATTGGGCTATGGCTACACCTTC. Amino acid sequence: CATGQGLGYGYTF.

The chain links TRBV5-6 to TRBJ2-4, with 8 bases matching TRBD1. Per germline, CDR1 SGHDT and CDR2 YYEEEE. J lost 6 bases, V lost 4 bases, and 6 bases had no gene match. This CDR3 spans 14 amino acids. The CDR3 loop reads CASSPGQGLNIQYF. CDR3 nucleotides: TGTGCCAGCAGCCCAGGACAGGGTCTAAACATTCAGTACTTC.

The rearrangement links TRBV9 to TRBJ1-5; D perhaps matches TRBD1 (5 bases). V was cut by 0 bases and J by 7 bases, with 11 bases left in between. The CDR3 sequence is 14 residues long. Germline-derived CDR1 and CDR2 are SGDLS and YYNGEE. CDR3 coding DNA: TGTGCCAGCAGCGTAGAACCAGGGCCCCAGCCCCAGCATTTT. Translating gives CASSVEPGPQPQHF. The entire variable domain, with the rest obtained from reference TRBV9 and TRBJ1-5, is as follows: DSGVTQTPKHLITATGQRVTLRCSPRSGDLSVYWYQQSLDQGLQFLIQYYNGEERAKGNILERFSAQQFPDLHSELNLSSLELGDSALYFCASSVEPGPQPQHFGDGTRLSIL.

The chain employs TRBV7-8 and TRBJ2-6; D possibly corresponds to TRBD2 (5 bases). Trimming pared 5 bases from V and 0 bases from J, leaving 11 bases between. CDR3 length equals 16 residues. CDR1 is SGHVS, CDR2 FQNEAQ, per germline. CDR3 bases: TGTGCCAGCAGCCTTACCGGGGACTCTGGGGCCAACGTCCTGACTTTC. Translating it yields CASSLTGDSGANVLTF.

The CDR3 DNA follows: TGTGCCAGCAGCCCGGGGGTAGATACGCAGTATTTT. Translation gives CASSPGVDTQYF. This chain joins TRBV11-2 and TRBJ2-3; tentatively, D is TRBD2 (6 bases). The V gene lost 5 bases and the J gene lost 5 bases, with 8 bases spanning the gap. The germline gives CDR1 SGHAT, CDR2 FQNNGV. CDR3 size: 12 residues.

The chain carries TRBV24-1 and TRBJ2-5, with 9 positions matching TRBD1. Per germline, CDR1 KGHDR and CDR2 SFDVKD. The CDR3 totals 15 residues. Germline trimming cut 4 bases from V and 5 bases from J; bases unmatched to any gene: 7. The CDR3 DNA sequence: TGTGCCACCAGTGAATCTGGACAGGGGAGGGAGACCCAGTACTTC. This translates into CATSESGQGRETQYF.

This rearrangement joins TRBV6-2 or TRBV6-3 to TRBJ1-1; 10 bases align to TRBD1. Germline V gives CDR1 MNHEY, CDR2 SVGEGT. With 5 bases clipped from V and 0 bases from J, the junction kept 9 bases outside the gene matches. This CDR3 spans 17 amino acids. The CDR3 here is CASSHPDRGGLNTEAFF. Here the CDR3 DNA reads TGTGCCAGCAGTCACCCGGACAGGGGGGGACTGAACACTGAAGCTTTCTTT.

The count of this clone is one. The chain uses TRBV10-1 and TRBJ1-3, with 9 nucleotides matching TRBD1. The germline CDR1 and CDR2 sequences are WNHNN and SYGVQD (reference sequence). The junction had 9 bases not matched to a gene; V was cut back by 8 bases and J by 1 base. The CDR3 runs to 16 residues. The DNA for the CDR3 is TGCGCCAGCCAGCGGTCGGGACAGGGTTCTGGAAACACCATATATTTT. Its translation is CASQRSGQGSGNTIYF.

The chain has TRBV2 and TRBJ2-7; D is undetermined. V was pared by 5 bases and J by 2 bases, with 10 bases between. CDR3 length: 13 residues. Germline V lookup: CDR1 SNHLY, CDR2 FYNNEI. The CDR3 loop reads CASSRGLTYEQYF. CDR3 DNA: TGTGCCAGCAGTAGAGGCCTTACCTACGAGCAGTACTTC.

The rearrangement links TRBV7-9 to TRBJ2-5; 8 positions match TRBD2. Trimming cost V 1 base and J 5 bases; bases outside gene matches: 6. CDR1 is SEHNR and CDR2 is FQNEAQ in the germline V gene (reference sequence). The CDR3 is made up of 15 amino acids. The CDR3 reads CASSLGLAGYETQYF. Here the CDR3 DNA reads TGTGCCAGCAGCTTAGGGCTAGCGGGTTACGAGACCCAGTACTTC.

V and J are TRBV7-9 and TRBJ1-1, with a tentative D call TRBD1 (6 bases). V was cut by 1 base and J by 3 bases, with 12 bases left in between. CDR3 length equals 15 residues. Germline loops: CDR1 SEHNR, CDR2 FQNEAQ (reference sequence). As DNA, the CDR3 is TGTGCCAGCAGCTTAGTGGTCAGGGGATACACTGAAGCTTTCTTT. Its protein is CASSLVVRGYTEAFF.

The chain carries TRBV24-1 and TRBJ2-1; D may be TRBD1 (6 bases). The germline V and J ends were trimmed by 5 bases and 5 bases, with 12 bases remaining between them. The CDR3 runs 14 residues. The germline CDR1 and CDR2 sequences are KGHDR and SFDVKD. CDR3 sequence: CATSGVGGNNEQFF. DNA for the CDR3: TGTGCCACCAGTGGGGTAGGGGGTAACAATGAGCAGTTCTTC.

The count of this clone is one. The gene calls are TRBV2 and TRBJ2-1; 7 nucleotides align to TRBD1. The length of the CDR3 is 12 residues. CDR1 and CDR2 (germline): SNHLY, FYNNEI. Losses at the gene ends were 5 bases for V and 8 bases for J; bases not matched to a gene: 3. The CDR3 here is CASSNRGHEQFF. In DNA form, the CDR3 reads TGTGCCAGCAGTAACAGGGGACATGAGCAGTTCTTC.

The chain has TRBV24-1 and TRBJ2-5; 7 nucleotides match TRBD2. The CDR3 contains 16 residues. Germline CDR1 and CDR2: KGHDR and SFDVKD. With V trimmed by 3 bases and J by 5 bases, 11 bases remained unmatched. DNA for the CDR3: TGTGCCACCAGTGATGTTCCGGGGGTGGGAGGGGAGACCCAGTACTTC. Translation gives CATSDVPGVGGETQYF.